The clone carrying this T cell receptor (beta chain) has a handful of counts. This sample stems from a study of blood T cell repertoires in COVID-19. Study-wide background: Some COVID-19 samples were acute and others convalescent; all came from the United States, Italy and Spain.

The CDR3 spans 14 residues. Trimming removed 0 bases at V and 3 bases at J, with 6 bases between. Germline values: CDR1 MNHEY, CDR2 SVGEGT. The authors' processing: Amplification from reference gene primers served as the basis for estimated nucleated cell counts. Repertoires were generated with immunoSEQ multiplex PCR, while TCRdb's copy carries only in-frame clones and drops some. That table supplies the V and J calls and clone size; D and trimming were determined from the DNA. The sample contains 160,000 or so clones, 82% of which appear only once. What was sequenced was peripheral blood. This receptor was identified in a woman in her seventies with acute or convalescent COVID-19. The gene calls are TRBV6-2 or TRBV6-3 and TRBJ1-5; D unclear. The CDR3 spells CASSYSIVNQPQHF. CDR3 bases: TGTGCCAGCAGTTACTCGATAGTCAATCAGCCCCAGCATTTT.